The 17 T cell receptor beta chains reported below all come from one sample, sequenced in a study of OX40 agonist ivuxolimab in advanced cancers. The library was obtained by the immunoSEQ multiplex PCR assay. The immuneACCESS repertoire file appears here via TCRdb, limited to in-frame rearrangements. These files lack a portion of the clones; in checked studies, under half of the deficit traces to unresolved V genes, and the cause of the others is not known. Across this sample there are some 48,000 clones, with about three quarters seen only once. Of the sample, about 7.7% is held by the ten largest clones. The sequences come from CD4+ or CD8+ T cells sorted from blood, collected in a trial of the OX40 agonist ivuxolimab. The origin of the receptors is an adult with an advanced solid tumor such as melanoma, head and neck, liver or kidney cancer.

The chain employs TRBV5-6 and TRBJ2-1; either TRBD1 or TRBD2 may fit D (6 bases each). From germline, CDR1 is SGHDT and CDR2 YYEEEE. This CDR3 has 16 amino acids. The V end was cut by 3 bases, the J end by 4 bases, with 17 bases between. CDR3 DNA: TGTGCCAGCAGCTCGATGGGACAAGGGGGGTACAATGAGCAGTTCTTC. It encodes CASSSMGQGGYNEQFF.

The chain carries TRBV6-5 and TRBJ2-2; possible D gene TRBD1, 5 bases. This CDR3 comprises 14 residues. From germline, CDR1 is MNHEY and CDR2 SVGAGI. Trimming pared 3 bases from V and 3 bases from J, leaving 8 bases between. CDR3 region: CASSYVRDTGELFF. The CDR3 DNA reads as TGTGCCAGCAGTTATGTCAGGGACACCGGGGAGCTGTTTTTT.

The chain links TRBV7-8 to TRBJ1-6; D not certain. Germline-derived CDR1 and CDR2 are SGHVS and FQNEAQ. The CDR3 is 15 residues long. The ends were cut back, 4 bases at V and 0 bases at J, with 7 bases in the middle. The CDR3 region has the DNA TGTGCCAGCAGCTCGGAGAGCTCCTATAATTCACCCCTCCACTTT. Encoded protein: CASSSESSYNSPLHF. Looking up the rest from reference TRBV7-8 and TRBJ1-6 gives the full variable domain: GAGVSQSPRYKVAKRGQDVALRCDPISGHVSLFWYQQALGQGPEFLTYFQNEAQLDKSGLPSDRFFAERPEGSVSTLKIQRTQQEDSAVYLCASSSESSYNSPLHFGNGTRLTVT.

In its sample, this clone was seen once. The V call is TRBV6-6, the J call TRBJ1-2; 7 bases map to TRBD1. V lost 10 bases, J lost 0 bases, and 11 bases stayed unmatched. Germline CDR1 MNHNY, CDR2 SVGAGI (reference sequence). The CDR3 runs 15 residues. The CDR3 DNA reads TGTGCCATCAGGACTGACAGGGCTACTAACTATGGCTACACCTTC. Residues: CAIRTDRATNYGYTF.

The chain employs TRBV2 and TRBJ1-2; TRBD1 is a possible D gene (5 bases). There are 12 residues in the CDR3. The V gene's germline CDR1 is SNHLY and CDR2 FYNNEI. V shed 3 bases and J shed 5 bases, with 7 bases lying between them. The CDR3 DNA follows: TGTGCCAGCAGTGATAGGGGATATGGCTACACCTTC. This gives the protein CASSDRGYGYTF.

Only one count was recorded for this clone. The chain recombines TRBV5-8 with TRBJ1-2, with D maybe TRBD1 (6 bases). V dropped 2 bases and J dropped 5 bases, with 16 bases sitting between them. The CDR3 has 15 amino acids. The germline gives CDR1 SGHTS, CDR2 YDEGEE. CDR3 coding DNA: TGTGCCAGCAGCTTTGGCGACAGGCAACCTTATGGCTACACCTTC. This sequence encodes CASSFGDRQPYGYTF.

The gene calls are TRBV7-2 and TRBJ2-1, with D maybe TRBD2 (5 bases). From germline, CDR1 is SGHTA and CDR2 FQGNSA. V gave up 5 bases and J gave up 8 bases, with 13 bases separating them. The CDR3 is 13 amino acids. As DNA, the CDR3 is TGTGCCAGCAGCCATACCTTGCGGGATGAGCAGTTCTTC. Its translation: CASSHTLRDEQFF.

The V call is TRBV5-1, the J call TRBJ2-1; no clear D. Between the trimmed V and J ends, which lost 0 bases and 4 bases, there was a span of 5 bases. Germline loops: CDR1 SGHRS, CDR2 YFSETQ. This CDR3 spans 13 amino acids. CDR3 sequence (DNA): TGCGCCAGCAGCTTGGCCCAGTACAATGAGCAGTTCTTC. Translation gives CASSLAQYNEQFF.

The genes are TRBV6-1 and TRBJ1-6; no clear D. Germline lookup yields CDR1 MNHNS and CDR2 SASEGT. The CDR3 has 13 residues. The V end lost 1 base, the J end lost 8 bases, and 6 bases lay between the germline ends. DNA for the CDR3: TGTGCCAGCAGTGAAGAGATACATTCACCCCTCCACTTT. This codes for CASSEEIHSPLHF.

This clone occurred once. The V and J genes are TRBV4-1 and TRBJ2-1; a weak D match, TRBD2 (6 bases). Germline values: CDR1 MGHRA, CDR2 YSYEKL. V shed 0 bases and J shed 7 bases, with 19 bases lying between them. The CDR3 has 17 amino acids. The CDR3 protein is CASSQEYEGGVVNEQFF. CDR3 coding DNA: TGCGCCAGCAGCCAAGAGTACGAGGGAGGAGTAGTGAATGAGCAGTTCTTC.

The chain recombines TRBV5-5 with TRBJ2-3; 7 nucleotides agree with TRBD1. The CDR3 contains 16 residues. V trimming: 0 bases; J trimming: 1 base; junction bases outside the gene matches: 5. CDR1 is SGHKS and CDR2 is YYEKEE in the germline V gene (reference sequence). The CDR3 loop reads CASSLEGGWGTDTQYF. DNA of the CDR3: TGTGCCAGCAGCTTGGAAGGGGGCTGGGGCACAGATACGCAGTATTTT. Full variable domain (missing parts from reference TRBV5-5 and TRBJ2-3): DAGVTQSPTHLIKTRGQQVTLRCSPISGHKSVSWYQQVLGQGPQFIFQYYEKEERGRGNFPDRFSARQFPNYSSELNVNALLLGDSALYLCASSLEGGWGTDTQYFGPGTRLTVL.

The chain combines TRBV6-5 with TRBJ2-2, with no clear D. V was cut by 0 bases and J by 4 bases, with 6 bases left in between. Germline V gives CDR1 MNHEY, CDR2 SVGAGI. This CDR3 comprises 14 residues. The DNA for the CDR3 is TGTGCCAGCAGTTACTCGAGTACCACCGGGGAGCTGTTTTTT. It translates to CASSYSSTTGELFF.

The chain joins TRBV2 to TRBJ2-7; D is uncertain. Trimming took 5 bases from V and 0 from J, leaving 5 bases between them. The CDR3 is 12 amino acids. Germline CDR1 SNHLY, CDR2 FYNNEI. CDR3 protein: CASSFSSYEQYF. Written as DNA, the CDR3 is TGTGCCAGCAGTTTTAGCTCCTACGAGCAGTACTTC.

The V gene is TRBV6-1, the J gene TRBJ2-7; 11 positions agree with TRBD2. Germline CDR1 reads MNHNS; CDR2 reads SASEGT. The CDR3 extends over 15 amino acids. Unmatched junction bases numbered 6, after V lost 6 bases and J lost 2 bases. The CDR3 loop is CASRETSGDPYEQYF. For the CDR3, the DNA is TGTGCCAGCAGAGAGACTAGCGGGGACCCCTACGAGCAGTACTTC.

DNA for the CDR3: TGTGCCAGCAGCGGGCAGAGGACTAGCGGGCCCGACAATGAGCAGTTCTTC. The encoded protein is CASSGQRTSGPDNEQFF. This chain links TRBV21-1 with TRBJ2-1; the DNA was not compared with TRBD2, the D call given in the table. TRBV21-1 is an annotated pseudogene. This CDR3 contains 17 residues.

J is TRBJ2-7 and V is TRBV5-5, with D uncertain. The CDR3 runs to 11 residues. The ends were cut back, 4 bases at V and 2 bases at J, with 4 bases in the middle. Germline CDR1 and CDR2: SGHKS and YYEKEE (reference sequence). The CDR3, as DNA: TGTGCCAGCAGCCACACCTACGAGCAGTACTTC. This sequence encodes CASSHTYEQYF. The complete variable domain, with remaining parts taken from reference TRBV5-5 and TRBJ2-7, reads DAGVTQSPTHLIKTRGQQVTLRCSPISGHKSVSWYQQVLGQGPQFIFQYYEKEERGRGNFPDRFSARQFPNYSSELNVNALLLGDSALYLCASSHTYEQYFGPGTRLTVT.

This sequence joins TRBV12-2 and TRBJ1-4; TRBD1 is the table's D call, not checked against the DNA. TRBV12-2 is deemed a pseudogene. The CDR3 has 14 amino acids. CDR3 loop: CASRFWTEGEKLFF. CDR3 sequence (DNA): TGTGCAAGTCGCTTCTGGACAGAGGGTGAAAAACTGTTTTTT.